This T cell receptor (beta chain) comes out of a study of response to subunit inactivated influenza vaccine. General study findings and limits: The authors offered the suggestion that each seasonal influenza vaccination recruits few new T cells.

Regarding this clonotype: Its antigen is as yet unknown.

TCRdb reprocessed the RT-PCR reads with MiXCR, giving one entry per CDR3 protein. The sample carries 500,000 to 650,000 distinct CDR3 sequences, under 9% recorded once. The sample consisted of PBMCs from blood, taken about 24 months after vaccination. This receptor was taken from a man between 45 and 75 years old who received an inactivated influenza vaccine.

CDR3 protein: CSATSAYTGELFF. As DNA, the CDR3 is TGCAGTGCTACCAGCGCCTACACCGGGGAGCTGTTTTTT. The V and J genes are TRBV20-1 and TRBJ2-2; D call uncertain. The V end lost 4 bases, the J end lost 3 bases, and 9 bases lay between the germline ends. There are 13 residues in the CDR3. Germline-derived CDR1 and CDR2 are DFQATT and SNEGSKA (reference sequence).